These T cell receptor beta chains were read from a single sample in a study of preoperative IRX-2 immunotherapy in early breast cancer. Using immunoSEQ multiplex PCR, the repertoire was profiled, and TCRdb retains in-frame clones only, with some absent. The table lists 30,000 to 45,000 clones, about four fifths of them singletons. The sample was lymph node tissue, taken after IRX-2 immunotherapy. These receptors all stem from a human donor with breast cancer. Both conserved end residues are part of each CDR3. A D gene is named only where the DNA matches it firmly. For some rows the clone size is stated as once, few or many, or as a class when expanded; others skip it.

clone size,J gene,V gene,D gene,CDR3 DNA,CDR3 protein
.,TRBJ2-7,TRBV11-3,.,TGTGCCAGCAGCAGGGACGGGACTGAGAGCTCCTACGAGCAGTACTTC,CASSRDGTESSYEQYF
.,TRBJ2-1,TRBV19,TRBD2,TGTGCCAGTAGTATAGTCAGCGGGGGGGAAAGTAGGCAGTTCTTC,CASSIVSGGESRQFF
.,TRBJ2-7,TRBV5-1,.,TGCGCCAGCAGCTTGAAAACAGGGAGGGGCTCCTACGAGCAGTACTTC,CASSLKTGRGSYEQYF
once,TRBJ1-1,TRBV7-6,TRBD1,TGTGCCAGCAGCCTCGGACAGGGGGCCTTTGAAGCTTTCTTT,CASSLGQGAFEAFF
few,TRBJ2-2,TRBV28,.,TGTGCCAGCACCCGAGGGGAAGTCACTGCCGGGGAGCTGTTTTTT,CASTRGEVTAGELFF
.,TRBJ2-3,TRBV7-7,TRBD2,TGTGCCAGCAGCCAGACTAGCGGGGGGCCATTGGGCACAGATACGCAGTATTTT,CASSQTSGGPLGTDTQYF
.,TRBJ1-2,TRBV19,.,TGTGCCAGTAGTATAACCGGGGGGCAGATTGGAAAGTATGGCTACACCTTC,CASSITGGQIGKYGYTF
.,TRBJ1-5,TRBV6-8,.,TGTGCCAGCAGTTACGTACTACGGTGGGCCCAGCATTTT,CASSYVLRWAQHF
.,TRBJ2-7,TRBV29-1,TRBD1,TGCAGCGCCGGACAGGGGTCTTACGAGCAGTACTTC,CSAGQGSYEQYF
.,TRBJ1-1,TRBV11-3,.,TGTGCCAGCAGCTTGTGGACACGACCGAACACTGAAGCTTTCTTT,CASSLWTRPNTEAFF
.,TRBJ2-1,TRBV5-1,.,TGCGCCAGCAGCCAAACCCGGACGGATGGCAATGAGCAGTTCTTC,CASSQTRTDGNEQFF
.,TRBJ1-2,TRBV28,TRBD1,TGTGCCAGCAGTGCCTCGGGACAGCCCTATGATGGCTACACCTTC,CASSASGQPYDGYTF
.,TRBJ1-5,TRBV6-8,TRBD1,TGTGCCAGCAGTTATTCCGGGACAGGTAATCAGCCCCAGCATTTT,CASSYSGTGNQPQHF
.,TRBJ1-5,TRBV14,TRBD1,TGTGCCAGCAGCCAAGAGGACAGGGAGAGTTGCCAGCCCCAGCATTTT,CASSQEDRESCQPQHF
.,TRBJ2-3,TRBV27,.,TGTGCCAGCAAACAGGGAACGAGCACAGATACGCAGTATTTT,CASKQGTSTDTQYF
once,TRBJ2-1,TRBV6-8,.,TGTGCCAGCAGTCCCCCACAGGCAGCCTACAATGAGCAGTTCTTC,CASSPPQAAYNEQFF
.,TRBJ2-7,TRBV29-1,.,TGCAGCGTGCTGGGGGGGCCAGACGAGCAGTACTTC,CSVLGGPDEQYF
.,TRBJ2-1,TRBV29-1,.,TGCAGCGTTGTAGGGTCGGTCAATGAGCAGTTCTTC,CSVVGSVNEQFF
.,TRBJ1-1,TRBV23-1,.,TGCGCCAGCAGCCTGGGAACAGGGTTCCCTGAAGCTTTCTTT,CASSLGTGFPEAFF
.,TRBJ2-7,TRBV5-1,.,TGCGCCAGCGGGGATCTATACTCCGACGGCGGTACCCGCTACGAGCAGTACTTC,CASGDLYSDGGTRYEQYF
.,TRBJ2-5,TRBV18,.,TGTGCCAGCTCACAGTACCAAGAGACCCAGTACTTC,CASSQYQETQYF
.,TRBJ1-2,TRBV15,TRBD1,TGTGCCACCAGCAGAGATGTACAGGGGACGAGCTATGGCTACACCTTC,CATSRDVQGTSYGYTF
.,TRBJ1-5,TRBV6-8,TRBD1,TGTGCCAGCAGTCCCGGGACAGATAGCAATCAGCCCCAGCATTTT,CASSPGTDSNQPQHF
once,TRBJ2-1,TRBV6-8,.,TGTGCCAGCAGGTCTACAGTTGACTACAATGAGCAGTTCTTC,CASRSTVDYNEQFF
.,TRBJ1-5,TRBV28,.,TGTGCCAGCACCCCAAGTGGGGGGGGCAGTCAGCCCCAGCATTTT,CASTPSGGGSQPQHF
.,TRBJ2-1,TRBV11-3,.,TGTGCCAGCAGCTTAGAGAGGGGTGGCAGGGAAAATGAGCAGTTCTTC,CASSLERGGRENEQFF
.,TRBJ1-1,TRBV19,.,TGTGCCAGTAGTATCCTTGGCGGGGACACTGAAGCTTTCTTT,CASSILGGDTEAFF
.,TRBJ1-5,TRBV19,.,TGTGCCAGTAGTATAGGGAGACAGGGCAATCAGCCCCAGCATTTT,CASSIGRQGNQPQHF
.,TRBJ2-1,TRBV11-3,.,TGTGCCAGCAGCTTAGGCCCCCGGGGCCGCTCCTACAATGAGCAGTTCTTC,CASSLGPRGRSYNEQFF
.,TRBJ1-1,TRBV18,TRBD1,TGTGCCAGCTCACCACAGCAGGGGACAGACATGAACACTGAAGCTTTCTTT,CASSPQQGTDMNTEAFF
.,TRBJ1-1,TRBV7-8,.,TGTGCCAGCAGTTCCGTCTTAAACACTGAAGCTTTCTTT,CASSSVLNTEAFF
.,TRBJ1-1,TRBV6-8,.,TGTGCCAGCAGTGACCTGGGACTTGGAATGGGCACTGAAGCTTTCTTT,CASSDLGLGMGTEAFF
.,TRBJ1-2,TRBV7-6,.,TGTGCCAGCAGCTTGGACGAGGCCGCGGGCTATGGCTACACCTTC,CASSLDEAAGYGYTF
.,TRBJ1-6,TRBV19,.,TGTGCCAGTAGGGGAAGGGAGGCTCCCCTCCACTTT,CASRGREAPLHF
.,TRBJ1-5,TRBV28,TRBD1,TGTGCCAGCAGTTTAACCGGGACAGGACGACAGTTCTCCCAGCATTTT,CASSLTGTGRQFSQHF
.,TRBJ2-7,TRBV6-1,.,TGTGCCAGCAGTGAAGCGATGGGGGAGACCTACGAGCAGTACTTC,CASSEAMGETYEQYF
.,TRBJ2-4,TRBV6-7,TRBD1,TGTGCCAGCAACCCACAGGGGGCGGCCAAAAACATTCAGTACTTC,CASNPQGAAKNIQYF